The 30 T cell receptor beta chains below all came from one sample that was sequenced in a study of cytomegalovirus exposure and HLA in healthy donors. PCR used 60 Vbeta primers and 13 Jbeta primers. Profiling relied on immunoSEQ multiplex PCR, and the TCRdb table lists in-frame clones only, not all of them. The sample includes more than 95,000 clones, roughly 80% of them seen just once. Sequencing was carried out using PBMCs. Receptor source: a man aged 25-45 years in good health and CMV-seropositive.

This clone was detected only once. As DNA, the CDR3 is TGTGCCAGCAGCCAGCCACAGGGGGCGAATGAAAAACTGTTTTTT. It is translated as CASSQPQGANEKLFF. This chain uses TRBV4-2 with TRBJ1-4; 9 bases fit TRBD1. Trimming cost V 3 bases and J 5 bases; bases outside gene matches: 4. Per germline, CDR1 LGHNA and CDR2 YNFKEQ. This CDR3 comprises 15 residues.

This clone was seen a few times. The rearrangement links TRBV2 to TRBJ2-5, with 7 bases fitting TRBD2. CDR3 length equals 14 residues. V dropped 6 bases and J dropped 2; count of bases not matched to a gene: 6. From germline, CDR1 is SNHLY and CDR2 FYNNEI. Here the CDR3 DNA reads TGTGCCAGCAGGGGGGACGGGGGGCAAGAGACCCAGTACTTC. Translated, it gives CASRGDGGQETQYF.

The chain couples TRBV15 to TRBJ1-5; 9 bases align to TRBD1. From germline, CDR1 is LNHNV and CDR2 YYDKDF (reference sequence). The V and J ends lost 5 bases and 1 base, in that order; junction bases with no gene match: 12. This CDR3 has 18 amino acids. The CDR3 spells CATSPFAGTGSSNQPQHF. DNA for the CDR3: TGTGCCACCAGCCCCTTCGCCGGGACAGGGAGCAGCAATCAGCCCCAGCATTTT.

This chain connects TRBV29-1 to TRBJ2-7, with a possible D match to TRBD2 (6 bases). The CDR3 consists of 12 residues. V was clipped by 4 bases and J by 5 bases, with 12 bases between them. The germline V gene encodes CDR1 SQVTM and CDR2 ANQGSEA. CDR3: CSVARDFNEQYF. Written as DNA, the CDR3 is TGCAGCGTTGCGAGGGACTTCAACGAGCAGTACTTC.

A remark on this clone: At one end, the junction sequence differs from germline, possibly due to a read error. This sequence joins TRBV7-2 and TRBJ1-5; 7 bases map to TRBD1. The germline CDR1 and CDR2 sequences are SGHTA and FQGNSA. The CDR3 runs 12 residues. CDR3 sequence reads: CASSKYTGVAIF. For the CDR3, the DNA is TGTGCCAGCAGCAAATACACAGGGGTGGCAATCTTT.

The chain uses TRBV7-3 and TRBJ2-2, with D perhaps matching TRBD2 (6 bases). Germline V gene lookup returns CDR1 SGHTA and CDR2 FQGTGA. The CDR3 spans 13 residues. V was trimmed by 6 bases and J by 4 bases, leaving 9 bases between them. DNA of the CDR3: TGTGCCAGCAGTTTGGGGGGCACCGGGGAGCTGTTTTTT. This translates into CASSLGGTGELFF.

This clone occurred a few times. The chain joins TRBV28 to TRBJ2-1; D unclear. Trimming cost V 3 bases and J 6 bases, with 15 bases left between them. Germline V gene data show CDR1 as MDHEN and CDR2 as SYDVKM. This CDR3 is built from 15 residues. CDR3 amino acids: CASSFMRFSSNEQFF. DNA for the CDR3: TGTGCCAGCAGTTTCATGAGATTTTCTTCCAATGAGCAGTTCTTC.

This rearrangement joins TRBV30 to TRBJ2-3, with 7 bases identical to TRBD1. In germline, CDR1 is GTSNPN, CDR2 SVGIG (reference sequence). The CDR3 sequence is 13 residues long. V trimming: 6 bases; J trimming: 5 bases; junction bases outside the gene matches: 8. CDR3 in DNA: TGTGCCTGCCGAACAGGGGTCGGAGATACGCAGTATTTT. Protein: CACRTGVGDTQYF.

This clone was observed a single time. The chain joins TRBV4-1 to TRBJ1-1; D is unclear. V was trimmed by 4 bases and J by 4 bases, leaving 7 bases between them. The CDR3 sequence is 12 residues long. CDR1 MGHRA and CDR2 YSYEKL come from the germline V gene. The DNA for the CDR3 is TGCGCCAGCAGCCGAGGGTTCACTGAAGCTTTCTTT. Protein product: CASSRGFTEAFF.

In nucleotides, the CDR3 is TGTGCCAGCAGCGTAGTGGGTAGCTTTGAAGCTTTCTTT. Residues: CASSVVGSFEAFF. V gene TRBV9 combines with J gene TRBJ1-1; no clear D gene. The CDR3 consists of 13 residues. The germline V gene encodes CDR1 SGDLS and CDR2 YYNGEE. V was clipped by 0 bases and J by 7 bases, with 10 bases between them.

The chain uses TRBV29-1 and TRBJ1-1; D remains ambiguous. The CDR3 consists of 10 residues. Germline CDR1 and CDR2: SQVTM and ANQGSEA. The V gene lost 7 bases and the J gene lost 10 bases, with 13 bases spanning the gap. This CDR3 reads CSAQTDSAFF. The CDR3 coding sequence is TGCAGCGCCCAGACGGACTCAGCTTTCTTT.

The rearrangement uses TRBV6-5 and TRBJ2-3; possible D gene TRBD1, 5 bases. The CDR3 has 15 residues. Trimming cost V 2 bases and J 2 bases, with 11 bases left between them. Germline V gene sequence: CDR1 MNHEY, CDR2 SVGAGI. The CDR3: CASSYGATPTDTQYF. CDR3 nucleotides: TGTGCCAGCAGTTACGGGGCGACTCCCACAGATACGCAGTATTTT.

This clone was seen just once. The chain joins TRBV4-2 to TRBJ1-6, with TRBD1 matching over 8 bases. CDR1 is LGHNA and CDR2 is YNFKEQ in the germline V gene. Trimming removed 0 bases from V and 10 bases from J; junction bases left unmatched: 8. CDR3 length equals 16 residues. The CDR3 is CASSQESTGDESPLHF. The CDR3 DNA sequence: TGTGCCAGCAGCCAAGAGTCGACAGGGGACGAGTCACCCCTCCACTTT.

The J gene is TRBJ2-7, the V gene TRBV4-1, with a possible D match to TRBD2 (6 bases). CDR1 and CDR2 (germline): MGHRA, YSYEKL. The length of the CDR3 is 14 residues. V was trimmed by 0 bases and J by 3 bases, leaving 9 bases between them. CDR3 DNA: TGCGCCAGCAGCCAAGATCCGACTAGCTACGAGCAGTACTTC. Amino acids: CASSQDPTSYEQYF.

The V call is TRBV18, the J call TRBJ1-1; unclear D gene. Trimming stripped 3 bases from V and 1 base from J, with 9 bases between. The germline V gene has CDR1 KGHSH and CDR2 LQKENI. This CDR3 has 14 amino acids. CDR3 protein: CASSPGRPNTEAFF. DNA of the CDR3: TGTGCCAGCTCACCCGGGAGACCGAACACTGAAGCTTTCTTT.

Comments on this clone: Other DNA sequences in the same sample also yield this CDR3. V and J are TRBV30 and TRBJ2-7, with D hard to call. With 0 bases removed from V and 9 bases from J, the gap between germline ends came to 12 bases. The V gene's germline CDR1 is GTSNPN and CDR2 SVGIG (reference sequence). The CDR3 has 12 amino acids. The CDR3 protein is CAWSVPDVTQYF. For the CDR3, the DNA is TGTGCCTGGAGTGTGCCAGATGTTACGCAGTACTTC.

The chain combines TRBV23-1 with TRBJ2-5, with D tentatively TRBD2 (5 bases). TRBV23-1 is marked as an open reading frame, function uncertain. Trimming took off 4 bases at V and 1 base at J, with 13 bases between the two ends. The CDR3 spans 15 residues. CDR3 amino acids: CASSLLDCLQETQYF. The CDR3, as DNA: TGCGCCAGCAGTCTATTGGACTGTCTCCAAGAGACCCAGTACTTC.

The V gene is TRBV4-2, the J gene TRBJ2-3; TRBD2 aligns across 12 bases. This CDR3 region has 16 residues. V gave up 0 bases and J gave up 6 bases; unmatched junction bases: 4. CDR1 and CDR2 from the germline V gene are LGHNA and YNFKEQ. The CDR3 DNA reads TGTGCCAGCAGCCAAGAGGCTAGCGGGGGGGTGGATACGCAGTATTTT. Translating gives CASSQEASGGVDTQYF.

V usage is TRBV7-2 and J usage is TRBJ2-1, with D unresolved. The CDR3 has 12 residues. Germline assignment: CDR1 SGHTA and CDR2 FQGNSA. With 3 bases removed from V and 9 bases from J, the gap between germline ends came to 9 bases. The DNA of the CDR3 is TGTGCCAGCAGCTTCCTAACTCCTGAGCAGTTCTTC. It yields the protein CASSFLTPEQFF.

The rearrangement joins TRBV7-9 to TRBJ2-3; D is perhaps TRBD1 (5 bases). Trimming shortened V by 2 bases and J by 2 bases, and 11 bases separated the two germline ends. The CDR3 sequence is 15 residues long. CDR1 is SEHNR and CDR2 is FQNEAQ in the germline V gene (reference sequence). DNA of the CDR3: TGTGCCAGCAGCTTAAGGGGCAGCTACACAGATACGCAGTATTTT. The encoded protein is CASSLRGSYTDTQYF.

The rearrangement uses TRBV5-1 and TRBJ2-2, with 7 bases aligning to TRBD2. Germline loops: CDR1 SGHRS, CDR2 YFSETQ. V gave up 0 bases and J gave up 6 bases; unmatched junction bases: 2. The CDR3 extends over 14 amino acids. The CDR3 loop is CASSLAGGSGELFF. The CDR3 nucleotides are TGCGCCAGCAGCTTGGCGGGGGGATCCGGGGAGCTGTTTTTT. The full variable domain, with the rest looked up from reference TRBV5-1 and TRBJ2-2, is KAGVTQTPRYLIKTRGQQVTLSCSPISGHRSVSWYQQTPGQGLQFLFEYFSETQRNKGNFPGRFSGRQFSNSRSEMNVSTLELGDSALYLCASSLAGGSGELFFGEGSRLTVL.

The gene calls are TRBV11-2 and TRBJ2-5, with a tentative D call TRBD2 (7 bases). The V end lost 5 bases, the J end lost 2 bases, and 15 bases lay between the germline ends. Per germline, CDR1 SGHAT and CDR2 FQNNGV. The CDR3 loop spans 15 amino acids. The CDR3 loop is CASSGVRGGQETQYF. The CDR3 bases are TGTGCCAGCAGCGGGGTGAGGGGGGGACAAGAGACCCAGTACTTC.

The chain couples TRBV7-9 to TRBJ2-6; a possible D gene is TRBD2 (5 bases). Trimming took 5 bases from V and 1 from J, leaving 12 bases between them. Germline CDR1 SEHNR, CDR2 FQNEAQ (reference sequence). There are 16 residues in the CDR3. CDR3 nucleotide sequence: TGTGCCAGCAGCCCGCGGGCTTCGTCTGGGGCCAACGTCCTGACTTTC. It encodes CASSPRASSGANVLTF.

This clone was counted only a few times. The CDR3 spells CASSYKGLSANEKLFF. CDR3 coding DNA: TGTGCCAGCAGTTACAAGGGACTTTCAGCTAATGAAAAACTGTTTTTT. The V call is TRBV6-5, the J call TRBJ1-4; TRBD1 is a possible D gene (5 bases). The CDR3 spans 16 residues. Germline CDR1 MNHEY, CDR2 SVGAGI. V lost 2 bases and J lost 3, with 13 bases in between.

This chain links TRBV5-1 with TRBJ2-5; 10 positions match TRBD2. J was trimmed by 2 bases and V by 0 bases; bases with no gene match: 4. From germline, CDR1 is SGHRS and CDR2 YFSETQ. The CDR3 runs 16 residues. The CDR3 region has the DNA TGCGCCAGCAGCTTGGCTAGCGGGGGTGTACAAGAGACCCAGTACTTC. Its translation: CASSLASGGVQETQYF.

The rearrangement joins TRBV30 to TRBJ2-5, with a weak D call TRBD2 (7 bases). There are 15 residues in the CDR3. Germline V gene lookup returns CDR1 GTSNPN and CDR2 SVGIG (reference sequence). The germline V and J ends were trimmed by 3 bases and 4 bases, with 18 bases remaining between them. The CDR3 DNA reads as TGTGCCTGGAGGAACGGGGGGCTACCAGGAGAGACCCAGTACTTC. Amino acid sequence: CAWRNGGLPGETQYF.

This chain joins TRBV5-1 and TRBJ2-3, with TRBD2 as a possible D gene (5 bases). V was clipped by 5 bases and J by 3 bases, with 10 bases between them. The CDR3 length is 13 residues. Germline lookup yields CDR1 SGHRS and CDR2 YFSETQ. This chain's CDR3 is CASRGSGTDTQYF. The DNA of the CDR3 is TGCGCCAGCAGGGGAAGCGGAACAGATACGCAGTATTTT.

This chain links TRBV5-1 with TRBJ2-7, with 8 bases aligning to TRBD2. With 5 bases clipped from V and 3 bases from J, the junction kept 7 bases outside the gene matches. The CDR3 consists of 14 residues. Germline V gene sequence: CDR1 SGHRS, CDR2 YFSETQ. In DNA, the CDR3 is TGCGCCAGCAGTTCGGGACTAGTCGGCTACGAGCAGTACTTC. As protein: CASSSGLVGYEQYF. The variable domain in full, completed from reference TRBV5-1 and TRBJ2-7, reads KAGVTQTPRYLIKTRGQQVTLSCSPISGHRSVSWYQQTPGQGLQFLFEYFSETQRNKGNFPGRFSGRQFSNSRSEMNVSTLELGDSALYLCASSSGLVGYEQYFGPGTRLTVT.

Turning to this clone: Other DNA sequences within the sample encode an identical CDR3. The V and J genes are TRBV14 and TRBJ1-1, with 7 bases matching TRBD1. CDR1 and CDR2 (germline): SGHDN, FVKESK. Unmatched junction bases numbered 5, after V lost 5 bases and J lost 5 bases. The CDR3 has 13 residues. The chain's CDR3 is CASSFDRETEAFF. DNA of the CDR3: TGTGCCAGCAGCTTTGACAGGGAAACTGAAGCTTTCTTT.

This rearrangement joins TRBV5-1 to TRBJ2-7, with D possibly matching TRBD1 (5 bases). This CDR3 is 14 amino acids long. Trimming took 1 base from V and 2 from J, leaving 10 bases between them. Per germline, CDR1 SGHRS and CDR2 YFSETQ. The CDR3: CASSLWGGAYEQYF. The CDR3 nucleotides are TGCGCCAGCAGCTTGTGGGGCGGAGCCTACGAGCAGTACTTC.